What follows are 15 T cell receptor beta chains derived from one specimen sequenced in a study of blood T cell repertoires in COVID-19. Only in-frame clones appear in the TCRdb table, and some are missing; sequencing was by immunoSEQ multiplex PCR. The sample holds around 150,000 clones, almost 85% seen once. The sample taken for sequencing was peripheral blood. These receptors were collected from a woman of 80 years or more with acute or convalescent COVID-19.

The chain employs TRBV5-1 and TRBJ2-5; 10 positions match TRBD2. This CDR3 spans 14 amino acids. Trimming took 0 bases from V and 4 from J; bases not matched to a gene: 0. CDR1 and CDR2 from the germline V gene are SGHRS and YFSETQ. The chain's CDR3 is CASSLGLAGETQYF. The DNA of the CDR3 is TGCGCCAGCAGCTTGGGACTAGCGGGAGAGACCCAGTACTTC.

CDR3 residues: CATSGRTGGVYGYTF. CDR3 coding DNA: TGTGCCACCAGCGGGAGGACAGGGGGTGTCTATGGCTACACCTTC. This sequence joins TRBV15 and TRBJ1-2; TRBD1 agrees at 10 bases. The V gene end was trimmed by 5 bases and the J gene end by 4 bases; junction bases not matched to a gene: 7. The CDR3 runs 15 residues. From germline, CDR1 is LNHNV and CDR2 YYDKDF (reference sequence).

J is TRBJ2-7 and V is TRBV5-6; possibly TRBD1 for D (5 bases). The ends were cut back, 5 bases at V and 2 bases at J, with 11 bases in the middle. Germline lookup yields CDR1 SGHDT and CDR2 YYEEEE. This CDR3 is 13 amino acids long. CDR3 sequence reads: CASRGVGAYEQYF. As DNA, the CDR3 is TGTGCCAGCAGAGGGGTTGGGGCCTACGAGCAGTACTTC.

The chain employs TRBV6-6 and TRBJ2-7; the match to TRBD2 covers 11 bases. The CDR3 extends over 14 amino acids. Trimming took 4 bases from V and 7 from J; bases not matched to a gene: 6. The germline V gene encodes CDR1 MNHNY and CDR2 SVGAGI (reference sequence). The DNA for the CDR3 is TGTGCCAGCAGTTTAGCGGGAGGGGGTAGGGAGCAGTACTTC. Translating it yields CASSLAGGGREQYF.

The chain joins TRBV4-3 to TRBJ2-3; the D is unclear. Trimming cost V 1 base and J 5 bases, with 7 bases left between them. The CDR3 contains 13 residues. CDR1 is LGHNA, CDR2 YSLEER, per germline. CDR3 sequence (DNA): TGCGCCAGCAGCCAAGGTACCGGAGATACGCAGTATTTT. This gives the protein CASSQGTGDTQYF.

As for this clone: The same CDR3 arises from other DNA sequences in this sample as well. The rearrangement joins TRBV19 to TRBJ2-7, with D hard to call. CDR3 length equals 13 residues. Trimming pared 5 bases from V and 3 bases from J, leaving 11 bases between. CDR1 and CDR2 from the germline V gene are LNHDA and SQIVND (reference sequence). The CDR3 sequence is CASSLRVRYEQYF. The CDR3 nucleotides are TGTGCCAGTAGTCTCCGGGTCCGCTACGAGCAGTACTTC.

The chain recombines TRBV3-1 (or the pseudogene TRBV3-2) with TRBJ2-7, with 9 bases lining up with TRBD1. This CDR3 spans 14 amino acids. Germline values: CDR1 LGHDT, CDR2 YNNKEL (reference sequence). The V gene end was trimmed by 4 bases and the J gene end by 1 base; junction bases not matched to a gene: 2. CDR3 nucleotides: TGTGCCAGCAGCCGGGGACAGGGATCCTACGAGCAGTACTTC. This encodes CASSRGQGSYEQYF.

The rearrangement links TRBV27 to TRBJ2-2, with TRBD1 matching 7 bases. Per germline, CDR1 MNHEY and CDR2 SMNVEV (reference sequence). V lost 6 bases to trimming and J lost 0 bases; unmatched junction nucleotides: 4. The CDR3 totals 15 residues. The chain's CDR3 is CASRPGTANTGELFF. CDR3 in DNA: TGTGCCAGCAGGCCCGGGACAGCGAACACCGGGGAGCTGTTTTTT.

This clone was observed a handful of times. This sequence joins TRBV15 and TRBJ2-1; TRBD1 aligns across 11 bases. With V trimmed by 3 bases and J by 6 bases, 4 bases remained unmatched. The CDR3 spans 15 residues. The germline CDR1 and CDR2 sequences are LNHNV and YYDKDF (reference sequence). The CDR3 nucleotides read TGTGCCACCAGCAGGGGACAGGGGGGGATCAATGAGCAGTTCTTC. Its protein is CATSRGQGGINEQFF.

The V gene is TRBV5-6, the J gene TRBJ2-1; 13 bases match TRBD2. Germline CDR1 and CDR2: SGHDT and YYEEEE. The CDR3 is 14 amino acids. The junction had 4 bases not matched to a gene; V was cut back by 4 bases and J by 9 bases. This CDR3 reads CASSHGLAGVEQFF. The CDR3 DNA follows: TGTGCCAGCAGCCACGGACTAGCGGGAGTTGAGCAGTTCTTC.

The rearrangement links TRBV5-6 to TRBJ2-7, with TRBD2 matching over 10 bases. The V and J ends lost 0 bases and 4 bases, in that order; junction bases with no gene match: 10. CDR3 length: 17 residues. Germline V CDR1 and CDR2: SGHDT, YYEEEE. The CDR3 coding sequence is TGTGCCAGCAGCTTGGCTAGCGGGAGTCTGGGGATTTACGAGCAGTACTTC. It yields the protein CASSLASGSLGIYEQYF. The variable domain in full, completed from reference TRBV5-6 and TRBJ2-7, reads DAGVTQSPTHLIKTRGQQVTLRCSPKSGHDTVSWYQQALGQGPQFIFQYYEEEERQRGNFPDRFSGHQFPNYSSELNVNALLLGDSALYLCASSLASGSLGIYEQYFGPGTRLTVT.

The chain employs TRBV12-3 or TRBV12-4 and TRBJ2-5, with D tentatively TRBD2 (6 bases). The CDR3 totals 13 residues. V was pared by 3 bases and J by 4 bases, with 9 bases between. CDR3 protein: CASSFRGGETQYF. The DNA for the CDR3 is TGTGCCAGCAGTTTTCGGGGAGGAGAGACCCAGTACTTC.

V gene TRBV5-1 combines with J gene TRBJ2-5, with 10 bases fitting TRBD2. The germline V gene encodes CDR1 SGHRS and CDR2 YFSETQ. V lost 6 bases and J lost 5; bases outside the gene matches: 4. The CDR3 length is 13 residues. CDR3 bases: TGCGCCAGCACCCGGACTAGCGGCGAGACCCAGTACTTC. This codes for CASTRTSGETQYF.

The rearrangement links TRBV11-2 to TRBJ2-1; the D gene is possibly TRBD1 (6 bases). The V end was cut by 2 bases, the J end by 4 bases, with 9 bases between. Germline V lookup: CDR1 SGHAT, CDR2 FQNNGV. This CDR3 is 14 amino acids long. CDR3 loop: CASSLWQGYNEQFF. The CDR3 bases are TGTGCCAGCAGCTTATGGCAGGGGTACAATGAGCAGTTCTTC.

The CDR3 loop is CASSFRTMNTEAFF. The CDR3 DNA sequence: TGTGCCAGCAGCTTCCGGACAATGAACACTGAAGCTTTCTTT. The chain uses TRBV5-5 and TRBJ1-1, with D possibly being TRBD1 (5 bases). This CDR3 is 14 amino acids long. With 2 bases removed from V and 0 bases from J, the gap between germline ends came to 8 bases. Germline CDR1 SGHKS, CDR2 YYEKEE (reference sequence).